Here is one TCR beta chain with its context. What it recognizes is unknown. This sample is drawn from a study of PD-1 blockade in mismatch repair-deficient tumors. Turning to the study itself: Patients had approximately 11 mismatch repair-deficient cancer types and were previously treated and progressing. Study outcomes and limitations: Tumor-resident clones, often absent from pretreatment blood, expanded after pembrolizumab and then contracted.

PCR or immunohistochemistry showed mismatch repair deficiency in every enrolled patient. Assay: immunoSEQ multiplex PCR; the TCRdb copy retains only in-frame clones and omits some. Seen here are 38,000 or so clones, approximately 85% observed once, and the top ten hold approximately 3.9%. This CDR3 contains 13 residues. Germline CDR1 is MDHEN and CDR2 is SYDVKM. V was trimmed by 5 bases and J by 3 bases, leaving 8 bases between them. The TCR originated in an adult with mismatch repair-deficient cancer. Sample: peripheral blood, taken approximately 1.5 years after starting pembrolizumab. The chain has TRBV28 and TRBJ2-1; no clear D. The CDR3 DNA sequence: TGTGCCAGCAGTGAGTCCGGCTACAATGAGCAGTTCTTC. Protein product: CASSESGYNEQFF.